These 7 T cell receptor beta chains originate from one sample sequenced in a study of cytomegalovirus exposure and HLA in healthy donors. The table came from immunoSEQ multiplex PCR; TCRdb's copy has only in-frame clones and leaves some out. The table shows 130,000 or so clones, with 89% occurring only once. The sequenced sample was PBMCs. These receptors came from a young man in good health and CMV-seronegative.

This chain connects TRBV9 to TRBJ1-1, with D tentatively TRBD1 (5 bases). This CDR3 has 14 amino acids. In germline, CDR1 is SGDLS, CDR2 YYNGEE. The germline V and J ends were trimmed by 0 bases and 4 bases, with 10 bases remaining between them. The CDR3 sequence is CASSVAGVATEAFF. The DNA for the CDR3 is TGTGCCAGCAGCGTAGCGGGGGTGGCCACTGAAGCTTTCTTT.

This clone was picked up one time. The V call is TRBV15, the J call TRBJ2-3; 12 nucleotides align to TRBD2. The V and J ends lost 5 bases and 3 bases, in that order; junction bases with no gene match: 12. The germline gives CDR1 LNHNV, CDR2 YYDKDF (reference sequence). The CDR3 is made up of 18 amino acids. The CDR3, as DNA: TGTGCCACCAGCGGAGGACTAGCGGGGCGCTTGTTTACAGATACGCAGTATTTT. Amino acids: CATSGGLAGRLFTDTQYF.

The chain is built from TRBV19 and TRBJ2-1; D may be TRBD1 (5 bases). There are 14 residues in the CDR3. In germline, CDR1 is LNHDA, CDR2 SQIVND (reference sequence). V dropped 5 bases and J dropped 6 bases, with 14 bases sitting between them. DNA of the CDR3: TGTGCCAGTAGTTTCAGGGCAGGAGTCAATGAGCAGTTCTTC. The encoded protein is CASSFRAGVNEQFF.

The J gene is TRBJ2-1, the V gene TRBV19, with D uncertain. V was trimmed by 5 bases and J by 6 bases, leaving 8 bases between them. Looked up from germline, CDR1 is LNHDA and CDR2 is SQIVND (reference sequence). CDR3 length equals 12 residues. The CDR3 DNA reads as TGTGCCAGTAGTCCACATCCCAATGAGCAGTTCTTC. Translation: CASSPHPNEQFF.

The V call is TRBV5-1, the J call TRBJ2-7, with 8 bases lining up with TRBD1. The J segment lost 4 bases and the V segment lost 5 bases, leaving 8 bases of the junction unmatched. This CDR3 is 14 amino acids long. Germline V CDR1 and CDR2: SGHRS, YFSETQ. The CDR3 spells CASRLGRGPYEQYF. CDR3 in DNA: TGCGCCAGCAGATTAGGCAGGGGGCCTTACGAGCAGTACTTC.

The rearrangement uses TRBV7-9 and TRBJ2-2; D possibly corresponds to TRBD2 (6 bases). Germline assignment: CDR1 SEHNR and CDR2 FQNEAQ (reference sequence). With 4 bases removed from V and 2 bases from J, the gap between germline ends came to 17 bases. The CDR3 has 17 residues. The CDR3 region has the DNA TGTGCCAGCAGCTCCCGGGACTCGACACGAAACACCGGGGAGCTGTTTTTT. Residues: CASSSRDSTRNTGELFF.

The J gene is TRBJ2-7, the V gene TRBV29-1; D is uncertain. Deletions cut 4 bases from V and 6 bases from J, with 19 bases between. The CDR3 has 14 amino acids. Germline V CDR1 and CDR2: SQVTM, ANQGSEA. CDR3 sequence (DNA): TGCAGCGTTGGTTCGCTGAGACTTGGTTTCGAGCAGTACTTC. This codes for CSVGSLRLGFEQYF.